This entry is about one T cell receptor (beta chain). This clonotype showed up many times. Its antigen is currently not known. Per-nucleotide qualities are absent, and no much larger clonotype sits a single base away. The library was produced with PCR. Sequencer: Illumina HiSeq 2500. TCR libraries were prepared with molecular barcoding, using unique molecular identifiers to normalize TCRbeta repertoire quantification. In-frame beta chains were kept once TCRdb had trimmed the public reads at Q25 with fastp and called clones with MiXCR. Each entry merges the rows of one CDR3 protein and shows their most common DNA and genes. The sample data list hundreds of thousands of distinct CDR3 sequences, and over 9.5% of these were observed just once. The ten most abundant clones make up approximately 7.6% of the sample. Reading the label with the study, this specimen's treatment or condition is: allogeneic hematopoietic cell transplantation with graft depleted of TCRalphabeta T cells and CD19 B cells. TCRalphabeta/CD19-depleted allogeneic hematopoietic cell grafts were given to the transplant recipients, all of whom were children.

The data are from a study of T-cell reconstitution after alpha-beta-depleted transplantation in children (dated by TCRdb to the mid-2010s). General notes on the study: T-cell immune reconstitution after TCRalphabeta/CD19-depleted allogeneic hematopoietic cell transplantation in children was quantitatively tracked in the study by means of TCR repertoire profiling.

Trimming costs V 1 base and J 8 bases, and their ends lie 24 bases apart. From its cysteine to its phenylalanine, the CDR3 spans 18 amino acids. Left in the record is the CDR3 DNA by itself, 54 bases read in frame from the first base. The germline V gene sets CDR1 to SGHDN and CDR2 to FVKESK. What the authors observed across the whole study: Over subsequent months, a decline in hyperexpanded clone frequencies was noted, and after one year, T-cell counts and TCRbeta diversity were mostly ascribed to newly produced T cells. The apparently early alphabetaT-cell count recovery about two months after transplant was reportedly dependent on only several hundred rapidly expanded clones derived from non-depleted graft cells. In some patients, the high TCRbeta diversity seen at day 60 was put down to recipient T cells and intrathymic progenitors that had survived conditioning.

The sequenced sample was PBMCs, obtained before TCRalphabeta/CD19-depleted stem cell transplant. The receptor was derived from a boy in the first two years of life with acute myeloid leukemia, due to receive a stem cell transplant. This chain is built from TRBV14 and TRBJ2-1; possibly the D gene is TRBD1, per 7 matching bases. The CDR3: CASSQVEGQSLILDEQFF. The nucleotide sequence is given as TGTGCCAGCAGCCAAGTGGAGGGACAGTCCCTAATTCTGGATGAGCAGTTCTTC.